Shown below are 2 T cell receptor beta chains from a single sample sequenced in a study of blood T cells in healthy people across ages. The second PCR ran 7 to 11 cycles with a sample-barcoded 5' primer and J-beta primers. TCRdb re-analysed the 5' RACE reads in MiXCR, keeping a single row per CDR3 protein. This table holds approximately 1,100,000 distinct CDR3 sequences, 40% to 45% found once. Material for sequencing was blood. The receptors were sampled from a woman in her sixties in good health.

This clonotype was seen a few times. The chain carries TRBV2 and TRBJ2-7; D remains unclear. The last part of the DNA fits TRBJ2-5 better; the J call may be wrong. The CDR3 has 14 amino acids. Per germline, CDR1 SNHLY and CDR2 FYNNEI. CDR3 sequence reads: CASSEPRLEETQYF. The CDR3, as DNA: TGTGCCAGCAGTGAGCCGCGTCTTGAGGAGACCCAGTACTTC.

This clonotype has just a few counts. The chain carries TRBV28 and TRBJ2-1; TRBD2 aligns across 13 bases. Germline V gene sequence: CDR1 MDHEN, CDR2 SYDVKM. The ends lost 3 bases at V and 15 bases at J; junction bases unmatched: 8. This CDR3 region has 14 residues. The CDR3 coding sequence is TGTGCCAGCAGTTTTCGGACTAGCGGGAGTGATGGGTTCTTC. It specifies CASSFRTSGSDGFF.